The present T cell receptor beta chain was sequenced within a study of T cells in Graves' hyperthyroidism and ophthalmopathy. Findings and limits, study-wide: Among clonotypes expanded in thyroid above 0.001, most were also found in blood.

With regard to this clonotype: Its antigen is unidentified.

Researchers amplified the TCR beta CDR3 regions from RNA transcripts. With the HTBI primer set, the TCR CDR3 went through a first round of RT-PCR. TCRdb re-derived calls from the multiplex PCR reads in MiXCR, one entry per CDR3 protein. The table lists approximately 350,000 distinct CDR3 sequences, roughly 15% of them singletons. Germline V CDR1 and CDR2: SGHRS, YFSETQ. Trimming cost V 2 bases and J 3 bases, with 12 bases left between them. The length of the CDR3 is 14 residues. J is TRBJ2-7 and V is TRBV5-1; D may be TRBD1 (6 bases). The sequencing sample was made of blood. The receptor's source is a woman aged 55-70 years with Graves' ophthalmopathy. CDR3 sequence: CASSFNSGDYEQYF. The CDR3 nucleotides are TGCGCCAGCAGCTTCAATTCAGGGGACTACGAGCAGTACTTC.